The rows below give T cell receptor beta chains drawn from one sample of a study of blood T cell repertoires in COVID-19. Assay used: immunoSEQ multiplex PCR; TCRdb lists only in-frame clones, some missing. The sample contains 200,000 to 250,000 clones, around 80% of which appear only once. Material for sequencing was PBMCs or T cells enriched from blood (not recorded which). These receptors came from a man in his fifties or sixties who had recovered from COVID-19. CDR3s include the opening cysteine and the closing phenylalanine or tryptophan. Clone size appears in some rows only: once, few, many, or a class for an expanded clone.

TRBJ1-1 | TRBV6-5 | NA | CASSYEGSDTEAFF
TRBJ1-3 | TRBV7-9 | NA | CASSAGTGAFGNTIYF
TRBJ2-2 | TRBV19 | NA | CASSIDGQIKGELFF
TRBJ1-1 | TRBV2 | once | CASSGTGHPNTEAFF
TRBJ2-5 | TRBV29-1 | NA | CSAESGAQETQYF
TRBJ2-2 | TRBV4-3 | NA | CASSQDNSLNTGELFF
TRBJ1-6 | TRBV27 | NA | CASSLSYGGTYNSPLHF
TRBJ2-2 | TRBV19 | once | CASSISWQGFNTGELFF
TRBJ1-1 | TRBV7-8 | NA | CASSPQQGKTEAFF
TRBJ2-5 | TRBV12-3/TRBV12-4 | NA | CASSLPGGGQYF
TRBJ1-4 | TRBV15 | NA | CATSRGAVAGNEKLFF
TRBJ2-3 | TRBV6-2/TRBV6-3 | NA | CASSYPRRTSTDTQYF
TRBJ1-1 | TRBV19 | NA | CASSEQGRHTEAFF
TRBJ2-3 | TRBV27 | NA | CASGQRADTQYF
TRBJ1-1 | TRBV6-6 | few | CASLTKAGAGTEAFF
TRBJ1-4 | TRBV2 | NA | CASSSRQGTNEKLFF
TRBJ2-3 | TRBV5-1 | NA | CASSPDRGTDTQYF
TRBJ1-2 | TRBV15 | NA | CATSKDRGLFGYTF
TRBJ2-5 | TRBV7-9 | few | CASSSHRGRETQYF
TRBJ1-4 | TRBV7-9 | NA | CASSEQGMNEKLFF
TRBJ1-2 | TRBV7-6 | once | CASSPRRTGVGYTF
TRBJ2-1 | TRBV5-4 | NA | CASSFGSGVGVYNEQFF
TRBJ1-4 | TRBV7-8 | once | CASSPTGFQEKLFF
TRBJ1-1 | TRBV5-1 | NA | CASSLGGGYTEAFF
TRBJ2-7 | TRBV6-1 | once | CASSDPTTGASEQYF
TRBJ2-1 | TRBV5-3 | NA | CARSESAGKDNEQFF
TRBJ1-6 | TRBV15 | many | CATSRDGGTENSPLHF
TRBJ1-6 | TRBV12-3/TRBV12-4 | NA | CASSLYGGSPLHF
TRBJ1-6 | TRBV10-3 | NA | CAISETGNNSPLHF
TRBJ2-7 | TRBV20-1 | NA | CSASPRGREQYF
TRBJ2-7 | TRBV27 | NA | CASSTRTPGAYEQYF
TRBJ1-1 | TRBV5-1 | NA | CASSQKTGVTEAFF
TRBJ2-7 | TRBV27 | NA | CASSLLRGTGSVEQYF
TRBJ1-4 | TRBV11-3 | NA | CASSLGQGVNEKLFF
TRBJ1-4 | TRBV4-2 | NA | CASSLSGGPDEKLFF
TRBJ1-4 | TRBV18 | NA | CASSPRGLVEKLFF
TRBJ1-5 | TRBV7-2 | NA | CASSFTGGDQPQHF
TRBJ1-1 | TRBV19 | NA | CASSIGGEAFF
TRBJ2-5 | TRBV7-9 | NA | CASSLTGLETQYF
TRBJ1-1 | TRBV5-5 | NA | CASSLDVSPKSF
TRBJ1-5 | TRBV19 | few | CASSHRRRDTNQPQHF
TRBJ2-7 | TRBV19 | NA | CASSIFPGQGSDEQYF
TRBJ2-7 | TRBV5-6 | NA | CASSPLGAADTSEQYF